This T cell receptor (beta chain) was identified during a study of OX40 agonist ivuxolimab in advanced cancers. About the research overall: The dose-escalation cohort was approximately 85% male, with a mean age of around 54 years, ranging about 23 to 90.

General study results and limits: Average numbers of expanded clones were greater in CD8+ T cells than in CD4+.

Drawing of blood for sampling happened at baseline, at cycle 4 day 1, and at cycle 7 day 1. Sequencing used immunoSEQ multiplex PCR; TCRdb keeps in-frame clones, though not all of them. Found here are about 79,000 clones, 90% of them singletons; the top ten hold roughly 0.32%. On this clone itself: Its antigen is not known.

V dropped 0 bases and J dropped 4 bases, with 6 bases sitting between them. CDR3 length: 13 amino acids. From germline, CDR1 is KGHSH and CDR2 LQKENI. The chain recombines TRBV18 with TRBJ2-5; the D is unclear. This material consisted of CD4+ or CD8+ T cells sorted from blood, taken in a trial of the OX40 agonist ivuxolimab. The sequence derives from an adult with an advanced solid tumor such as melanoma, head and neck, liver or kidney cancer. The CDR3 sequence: CASSPPTVETQYF. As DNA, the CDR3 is TGTGCCAGCTCACCACCGACGGTAGAGACCCAGTACTTC.